The rows below give T cell receptor beta chains drawn from one sample of a study of spatial heterogeneity in lung cancer. TCRdb passed the 5' RACE reads through MiXCR, listing each CDR3 protein once. Of around 26,000 distinct CDR3 sequences listed, around 9.2% are singletons. The material was lung tumor tissue, obtained at surgery. These receptors all come from a male donor with early-stage non-small cell lung cancer. Each CDR3 is given with its conserved first and last residue. Fields, in order: V gene, clone size, J gene, CDR3 length, D gene, CDR3 DNA, CDR3 protein. D genes are given only for firm matches. A clone size is listed for some rows: how often the clone was seen (once, few, many), or a class if it is expanded.

TRBV7-2	.	TRBJ2-5	14	TRBD1	TGTGCCAGCAGCGGCAGACAGGGGCGAGAGACCCAGTACTTC	CASSGRQGRETQYF
TRBV5-1	few	TRBJ2-1	15	TRBD2	TGCGCCAGCAGCGTCGGGACTACAAACTACAATGAGCAGTTCTTC	CASSVGTTNYNEQFF
TRBV20-1	few	TRBJ2-5	10	.	TGCAGTGCTGTACAAGAGACCCAGTACTTC	CSAVQETQYF
TRBV7-9	.	TRBJ1-2	12	.	TGTGCCAGCAGCACAACTAACTATGGCTACACCTTC	CASSTTNYGYTF
TRBV7-2	few	TRBJ2-1	13	.	TGTGCCTGGGGCGGGCCCGCGGTGAATGAGCAGTTCTTC	CAWGGPAVNEQFF
TRBV27	many	TRBJ1-6	13	.	TGTGCCAGCAGTTTGTGGGTAAACTCACCCCTCCACTTT	CASSLWVNSPLHF
TRBV7-2	many	TRBJ2-7	13	.	TGTGCCAGCACCCCTCCTTTTCGCTACGAGCAGTACTTC	CASTPPFRYEQYF
TRBV2	.	TRBJ2-5	12	.	TGTGCCGGCCGAAATGAGAAAGAGACCCAGTACTTC	CAGRNEKETQYF
TRBV6-5	many	TRBJ2-6	16	.	TGTGCCACCAGGATCAGGGCCCTCTCTGGGGCCAACGTCCTGACTTTC	CATRIRALSGANVLTF
TRBV29-1	few	TRBJ2-2	12	.	TGCAGCGTTGCCGTGGGCACCGGGGAGCTGTTTTTT	CSVAVGTGELFF
TRBV9	.	TRBJ1-4	16	TRBD1	TGTGCCAGCAGCCCGGAACAGGGGGCGCGCGGTGAAAAACTGTTTTTT	CASSPEQGARGEKLFF
TRBV12-3/TRBV12-4	many	TRBJ2-7	13	.	TGTGCCAGCAGGAGGGGGGTTATTGGCGAGCAGTACTTC	CASRRGVIGEQYF
TRBV5-1	few	TRBJ2-1	15	.	TGCGCCAGCAGCTTCCGGGACCCTAGGAGCGATGAGCAGTTCTTC	CASSFRDPRSDEQFF
TRBV5-1	few	TRBJ2-1	15	TRBD2	TGCGCCAGCAGCTCCCACCGGGAGGGGAGCAATGAGCAGTTCTTC	CASSSHREGSNEQFF
TRBV9	medium-sized	TRBJ2-7	17	TRBD2	TGTGCCAGCAGCGTTGGGGACGGACTAGCGGCCTTCTACGAGCAGTACTTC	CASSVGDGLAAFYEQYF
TRBV4-3	.	TRBJ2-6	15	.	TGCGCCAGCAGCCAAGGGTTCTCTGGGGCCAACGTCCTGACTTTC	CASSQGFSGANVLTF
TRBV28	few	TRBJ2-2	11	.	TGTGCCAGTCGATATGTCGGGGAGCTGTTTTTT	CASRYVGELFF
TRBV20-1	many	TRBJ2-1	14	.	TGCAGTGCTAGAGATCCGGCCACTGGGAATGAGCAGTTCTTC	CSARDPATGNEQFF
TRBV5-4	many	TRBJ2-1	15	.	TGTGCCAGCAGCTCCCGTTCTAGCTCCTACAATGAGCAGTTCTTC	CASSSRSSSYNEQFF
TRBV5-1	few	TRBJ2-4	12	.	TGCGCCAGCAGTCCCGGGGCGGACATTCAGAACTTC	CASSPGADIQNF
TRBV3-1	many	TRBJ1-2	13	TRBD1	TGTGCCAGCAGTCAGAGGACAGGGAATGGCTACACCTTC	CASSQRTGNGYTF
TRBV6-1	few	TRBJ2-7	14	.	TGTGCCAGCAGCCGACTTGCGGCAGCCCCCGAGCAGTACTTC	CASSRLAAAPEQYF
TRBV20-1	many	TRBJ2-7	15	.	TGCAGTGCTAGGGGCGCCAGGGCCTACTCCTACGAGCAGTACTTC	CSARGARAYSYEQYF
TRBV5-1	few	TRBJ2-2	14	.	TGCGCCAGCAGCTTGCAGGGGTCATCCGGGGAGCTGTTTTTT	CASSLQGSSGELFF